These 27 T cell receptor beta chains were sequenced from one sample in a study of CD8 T cells in ankylosing spondylitis. In TCRdb, the 5' RACE reads were re-called with MiXCR into one record per CDR3 protein. Of approximately 46,000 distinct CDR3 sequences listed, 11% are singletons. Sequencing was done on a sample of blood, either unsorted or a sorted T cell fraction (not recorded which). Receptors were obtained from a male donor with ankylosing spondylitis or in good health (not recorded which).

This clonotype was detected many times. J is TRBJ1-4 and V is TRBV5-1; no definite D call. Trimming took 0 bases from V and 1 from J, leaving 10 bases between them. CDR1 and CDR2 from the germline V gene are SGHRS and YFSETQ. The CDR3 covers 16 residues. CDR3 DNA: TGCGCCAGCAGCTTGGTGGCAGTGGGAACTAATGAAAAACTGTTTTTT. Its translation is CASSLVAVGTNEKLFF.

In this sample, this clonotype turned up many times. V and J are TRBV5-1 and TRBJ2-7, with 9 bases aligning to TRBD1. After removal of 4 bases from V and 7 bases from J, the junction contained 9 bases not matched to a gene. The CDR3 totals 14 residues. Germline CDR1 is SGHRS and CDR2 is YFSETQ. CDR3 nucleotides: TGCGCCAGCAGCCCGGGTCGAGACAGGGGGGAGCAGTACTTC. Its protein is CASSPGRDRGEQYF. Using reference TRBV5-1 and TRBJ2-7 for the parts outside the CDR3, the full variable domain is KAGVTQTPRYLIKTRGQQVTLSCSPISGHRSVSWYQQTPGQGLQFLFEYFSETQRNKGNFPGRFSGRQFSNSRSEMNVSTLELGDSALYLCASSPGRDRGEQYFGPGTRLTVT.

This clonotype was seen only a few times. This sequence joins TRBV12-3 or TRBV12-4 and TRBJ2-6; no reliable D call. This CDR3 has 15 amino acids. The V and J ends lost 5 bases and 0 bases respectively, with 8 bases between them. The CDR3 DNA follows: TGTGCCAGCAGTGACGGTAGCTCTGGGGCCAACGTCCTGACTTTC. Its protein product is CASSDGSSGANVLTF.

This clonotype showed up many times. The gene calls are TRBV25-1 and TRBJ2-4; D remains unclear. The CDR3 sequence is 14 residues long. Trimming pared 4 bases from V and 9 bases from J, leaving 16 bases between. Germline CDR1 and CDR2: MGHDK and SYGVNS. CDR3: CASSGPAVGRIQYF. Here the CDR3 DNA reads TGTGCCAGCAGTGGTCCGGCAGTGGGCCGCATTCAGTACTTC. The full variable domain, completed using reference TRBV25-1 and TRBJ2-4, is EADIYQTPRYLVIGTGKKITLECSQTMGHDKMYWYQQDPGMELHLIHYSYGVNSTEKGDLSSESTVSRIRTEHFPLTLESARPSHTSQYLCASSGPAVGRIQYFGAGTRLSVL.

This clonotype was counted ten times or more. This chain uses TRBV28 with TRBJ2-7, with no clear D. Trimming pared 5 bases from V and 3 bases from J, leaving 11 bases between. The CDR3 runs to 13 residues. Germline CDR1 and CDR2: MDHEN and SYDVKM. For the CDR3, the DNA is TGTGCCAGCAGTCACCAAGGTTTCTACGAGCAGTACTTC. Encoded protein: CASSHQGFYEQYF.

This clonotype has ten or more counts. CDR3 loop: CASVKGEAVNYGYTF. The CDR3 DNA follows: TGTGCCAGCGTCAAAGGAGAGGCAGTTAACTATGGCTACACCTTC. This chain links TRBV28 with TRBJ1-2; D remains unclear. Trimming left V 8 bases short and J 1 base short, with 17 bases between. The CDR3 consists of 15 residues. Germline values: CDR1 MDHEN, CDR2 SYDVKM.

The rearrangement uses TRBV7-6 and TRBJ1-1; D remains ambiguous. This CDR3 is 15 amino acids long. Trimming shortened V by 1 base and J by 5 bases, and 14 bases separated the two germline ends. CDR1 and CDR2 from the germline V gene are SGHVS and FNYEAQ. The CDR3 DNA is TGTGCCAGCAGCTTAGGTCAGCTGAGAACAACTGAAGCTTTCTTT. Protein: CASSLGQLRTTEAFF.

This clonotype has at least ten counts. The chain combines TRBV5-1 with TRBJ2-3, with a possible D match to TRBD1 (6 bases). The CDR3 sequence is 14 residues long. Trimming removed 4 bases at V and 1 base at J, with 10 bases between. Germline-derived CDR1 and CDR2 are SGHRS and YFSETQ. The CDR3: CASSPGHRTDTQYF. In DNA form, the CDR3 reads TGCGCCAGCAGCCCGGGACACCGCACAGATACGCAGTATTTT.

This clonotype was picked up a small number of times. The rearrangement links TRBV11-2 to TRBJ2-1; 10 nucleotides align to TRBD2. V trimming: 4 bases; J trimming: 0 bases; junction bases outside the gene matches: 3. Germline V lookup: CDR1 SGHAT, CDR2 FQNNGV. There are 16 residues in the CDR3. The CDR3 loop reads CASSSVAGGSYNEQFF. The CDR3 DNA is TGTGCCAGCAGCTCCGTAGCGGGGGGCTCCTACAATGAGCAGTTCTTC.

The chain recombines TRBV5-5 with TRBJ1-5; D unresolved. Germline values: CDR1 SGHKS, CDR2 YYEKEE (reference sequence). V was trimmed by 1 base and J by 9 bases, leaving 11 bases between them. The CDR3 has 13 amino acids. CDR3 residues: CASSLSEVGPQHF. CDR3 bases: TGTGCCAGCAGCTTGTCGGAGGTGGGGCCCCAGCATTTT.

This clonotype has ten or more counts. V gene TRBV5-1 combines with J gene TRBJ2-3, with TRBD2 matching 7 bases. The CDR3 extends over 15 amino acids. V lost 2 bases, J lost 5 bases, and 8 bases stayed unmatched. Germline lookup yields CDR1 SGHRS and CDR2 YFSETQ. The CDR3 DNA sequence: TGCGCCAGCAGCTTCGGGGGGACGTCCGGAGATACGCAGTATTTT. This translates into CASSFGGTSGDTQYF.

This clonotype was observed at least ten times. The chain links TRBV10-3 to TRBJ2-7, with 15 bases that match TRBD2. This CDR3 has 15 residues. Per germline, CDR1 ENHRY and CDR2 SYGVKD. The V and J ends lost 10 bases and 3 bases, in that order; junction bases with no gene match: 7. The CDR3 loop is CATSGLAGGLYEQYF. CDR3 nucleotides: TGTGCCACCTCCGGACTAGCGGGGGGGCTCTACGAGCAGTACTTC.

In this sample, this clonotype turned up many times. The chain links TRBV20-1 to TRBJ2-5; 7 bases fit TRBD2. CDR3 length: 12 amino acids. Germline V gene sequence: CDR1 DFQATT, CDR2 SNEGSKA (reference sequence). V shed 2 bases and J 4 bases; nucleotides not matched to a gene: 1. The CDR3 sequence is CSARSGGETQYF. The CDR3 DNA is TGCAGTGCTAGATCGGGAGGAGAGACCCAGTACTTC.

This clonotype has a count of ten or more. V gene TRBV20-1 combines with J gene TRBJ2-1; no reliable D call. Trimming pared 0 bases from V and 4 bases from J, leaving 10 bases between. The CDR3 consists of 14 residues. The V gene's germline CDR1 is DFQATT and CDR2 SNEGSKA (reference sequence). The CDR3 reads CSARDLSQYNEQFF. The CDR3 DNA follows: TGCAGTGCTAGAGATCTCAGTCAGTACAATGAGCAGTTCTTC.

This clonotype was recorded many times. The rearrangement links TRBV29-1 to TRBJ2-5; 7 nucleotides align to TRBD1. V shed 5 bases and J 5 bases; nucleotides not matched to a gene: 5. The V gene's germline CDR1 is SQVTM and CDR2 ANQGSEA. This CDR3 has 12 residues. CDR3 protein: CSVRGQDETQYF. The CDR3 DNA is TGCAGCGTTCGCGGACAGGACGAGACCCAGTACTTC. The full variable domain, rest sourced from reference TRBV29-1 and TRBJ2-5, is SAVISQKPSRDICQRGTSLTIQCQVDSQVTMMFWYRQQPGQSLTLIATANQGSEATYESGFVIDKFPISRPNLTFSTLTVSNMSPEDSSIYLCSVRGQDETQYFGPGTRLLVL.

This clonotype came up a few times. The V call is TRBV12-3 or TRBV12-4, the J call TRBJ2-1; D ambiguous. The length of the CDR3 is 14 residues. Trimming shortened V by 6 bases and J by 3 bases, and 12 bases separated the two germline ends. CDR3 in DNA: TGTGCCAGCAGCCCGGGCAACGGCTACAATGAGCAGTTCTTC. This codes for CASSPGNGYNEQFF.

The chain combines TRBV29-1 with TRBJ2-6; D is unresolved. V was pared by 5 bases and J by 4 bases, with 9 bases between. Germline CDR1 SQVTM, CDR2 ANQGSEA. This CDR3 contains 13 residues. The CDR3 nucleotides are TGCAGCGTTCAATCGGCCGGGGCCAACGTCCTGACTTTC. Its translation is CSVQSAGANVLTF.

CDR3 bases: TGTGCCAGCGTGGGGGATCTCTCTGGAAACACCATATATTTT. The encoded protein is CASVGDLSGNTIYF. This rearrangement joins TRBV2 to TRBJ1-3, with a tentative D call TRBD1 (5 bases). Germline lookup yields CDR1 SNHLY and CDR2 FYNNEI. The CDR3 sequence is 14 residues long. V lost 8 bases and J lost 0, with 11 bases in between.

This clonotype has ten or more counts. The V call is TRBV3-1, the J call TRBJ1-6, with 9 positions matching TRBD1. This CDR3 is 14 amino acids long. Per the germline V gene, CDR1 is LGHDT and CDR2 is YNNKEL (reference sequence). The ends lost 5 bases at V and 6 bases at J; junction bases unmatched: 2. CDR3 region: CASSSTGGNSPLHF. CDR3 coding DNA: TGTGCCAGCAGCTCGACAGGGGGTAATTCACCCCTCCACTTT.

This clonotype was picked up many times. CDR3 coding DNA: TGTGCCAGCAGCGAGACTAGCGGCAGCACAGATACGCAGTATTTT. Protein product: CASSETSGSTDTQYF. The chain combines TRBV3-1 with TRBJ2-3; the match to TRBD2 covers 9 bases. Trimming cost V 5 bases and J 0 bases; bases outside gene matches: 3. CDR1 LGHDT and CDR2 YNNKEL come from the germline V gene (reference sequence). The CDR3 runs 15 residues.

The chain combines TRBV20-1 with TRBJ2-7; no clear D. Deletions cut 3 bases from V and 5 bases from J, with 5 bases between. The CDR3 is made up of 10 amino acids. Germline V gives CDR1 DFQATT, CDR2 SNEGSKA (reference sequence). The CDR3 DNA follows: TGCAGTGCTAGGATCGACGAGCAGTACTTC. This gives the protein CSARIDEQYF.

The J gene is TRBJ2-3, the V gene TRBV7-9; TRBD1 matches 9 bases. The CDR3 contains 16 residues. V dropped 4 bases and J dropped 6; count of bases not matched to a gene: 11. The germline V gene encodes CDR1 SEHNR and CDR2 FQNEAQ (reference sequence). The CDR3 sequence is CASSSTPGTGKDTQYF. DNA of the CDR3: TGTGCCAGCAGCTCAACACCCGGGACAGGGAAGGATACGCAGTATTTT. Combining the CDR3 with reference TRBV7-9 and TRBJ2-3 gives the whole variable domain DTGVSQNPRHKITKRGQNVTFRCDPISEHNRLYWYRQTLGQGPEFLTYFQNEAQLEKSRLLSDRFSAERPKGSFSTLEIQRTEQGDSAMYLCASSSTPGTGKDTQYFGPGTRLTVL.

This clonotype was observed a few times. The rearrangement uses TRBV7-6 and TRBJ2-1, with 8 bases lining up with TRBD2. The ends lost 4 bases at V and 9 bases at J; junction bases unmatched: 2. Germline CDR1 SGHVS, CDR2 FNYEAQ. The CDR3 consists of 12 residues. CDR3 residues: CASSSGGFEQFF. The CDR3 DNA sequence: TGTGCCAGCAGCTCGGGGGGGTTTGAGCAGTTCTTC.

This clonotype was seen many times. The rearrangement links TRBV7-7 to TRBJ2-1; 13 bases are a match to TRBD2. V shed 5 bases and J 9 bases; nucleotides not matched to a gene: 7. Per the germline V gene, CDR1 is SSHAT and CDR2 is FNYEAQ (reference sequence). The CDR3 has 15 amino acids. This CDR3 is CASSQTSGGAGEQFF. The CDR3 DNA reads TGTGCCAGCAGCCAAACTAGCGGGGGGGCCGGTGAGCAGTTCTTC.

The chain is built from TRBV11-1 and TRBJ1-1; the D gene is possibly TRBD1 (5 bases). Germline loops: CDR1 SGHAT, CDR2 FQDESV (reference sequence). This CDR3 is 15 amino acids long. Trimming pared 5 bases from V and 7 bases from J, leaving 20 bases between. CDR3: CASSPSPGRASEAFF. The DNA for the CDR3 is TGTGCCAGCAGCCCCTCCCCGGGCAGGGCGAGTGAAGCTTTCTTT.

The sample holds a few counts of this clonotype. The rearrangement joins TRBV12-3 or TRBV12-4 to TRBJ2-1, with 8 positions matching TRBD1. Trimming cost V 2 bases and J 7 bases; bases outside gene matches: 16. CDR3 length equals 18 residues. CDR3 in amino acids: CASSLMHTGGRGFNEQFF. CDR3 sequence (DNA): TGTGCCAGCAGTTTAATGCACACAGGGGGTCGGGGGTTTAATGAGCAGTTCTTC.

This clonotype appeared a few times. V is TRBV28 and J is TRBJ2-3, with 11 positions matching TRBD2. J gave up 2 bases and V 6 bases, and 4 bases lay outside the gene matches. The CDR3 consists of 15 residues. From germline, CDR1 is MDHEN and CDR2 SYDVKM. CDR3 sequence reads: CASRSSGGNTDTQYF. For the CDR3, the DNA is TGTGCCAGCAGATCTAGCGGGGGGAACACAGATACGCAGTATTTT. Together with reference TRBV28 and TRBJ2-3, the CDR3 gives the full variable domain: DVKVTQSSRYLVKRTGEKVFLECVQDMDHENMFWYRQDPGLGLRLIYFSYDVKMKEKGDIPEGYSVSREKKERFSLILESASTNQTSMYLCASRSSGGNTDTQYFGPGTRLTVL.